These 25 T cell receptor beta chains came from one sample sequenced in a study of resident and recirculating memory T cells in vitiligo. The repertoire was sequenced with immunoSEQ multiplex PCR; TCRdb's copy has only in-frame clones and lacks some. This sample yields roughly 80,000 clones, of which 92% are seen a single time; approximately 5.4% belongs to the top ten. The sequenced sample consisted of blood. The receptors here all came from a male donor with vitiligo.

This chain links TRBV6-6 with TRBJ1-4; the match to TRBD1 covers 8 bases. V was clipped by 6 bases and J by 4 bases; unmatched bases: 4. This CDR3 region has 14 residues. Germline loops: CDR1 MNHNY, CDR2 SVGAGI (reference sequence). The CDR3 nucleotides read TGTGCCAGCAGATGGACAGGGAGTAATGAAAAACTGTTTTTT. It encodes CASRWTGSNEKLFF.

The chain joins TRBV28 to TRBJ2-3, with a tentative D call TRBD2 (6 bases). There are 16 residues in the CDR3. V was clipped by 3 bases and J by 5 bases, with 18 bases between them. Germline values: CDR1 MDHEN, CDR2 SYDVKM. The CDR3 DNA sequence: TGTGCCAGCAGTTTCTTTGATTGGGGCGGGGAAGATACGCAGTATTTT. This codes for CASSFFDWGGEDTQYF.

The V gene is TRBV15, the J gene TRBJ2-7; 8 nucleotides match TRBD2. V lost 3 bases to trimming and J lost 2 bases; unmatched junction nucleotides: 9. The CDR3 covers 16 residues. The germline V gene has CDR1 LNHNV and CDR2 YYDKDF (reference sequence). CDR3 residues: CATSRLAGGSAYEQYF. CDR3 coding DNA: TGTGCCACCAGCAGGTTGGCGGGAGGATCCGCCTACGAGCAGTACTTC.

The chain combines TRBV7-2 with TRBJ2-3; TRBD1 agrees at 12 bases. The CDR3 spans 16 residues. Germline loops: CDR1 SGHTA, CDR2 FQGNSA. After removal of 3 bases from V and 4 bases from J, the junction contained 5 bases not matched to a gene. The CDR3 nucleotides are TGTGCCAGCAGCTTCCCGGGACAGGGGGCATCAGATACGCAGTATTTT. Its protein is CASSFPGQGASDTQYF.

V usage is TRBV30 and J usage is TRBJ1-2; TRBD1 matches 8 bases. Germline V gene lookup returns CDR1 GTSNPN and CDR2 SVGIG (reference sequence). Trimming removed 4 bases from V and 4 bases from J; junction bases left unmatched: 2. There are 12 residues in the CDR3. CDR3 sequence (DNA): TGTGCCTGGAACACAGGGGGCTATGGCTACACCTTC. Translation gives CAWNTGGYGYTF.

The chain couples TRBV7-2 to TRBJ2-7, with a tentative D call TRBD2 (6 bases). Between the trimmed V and J ends, which lost 5 bases and 6 bases, there was a span of 17 bases. The CDR3 totals 14 residues. Germline CDR1 SGHTA, CDR2 FQGNSA. CDR3 sequence (DNA): TGTGCCAGCAGCGCCGGGGGTAGTCTCCTCGAGCAGTACTTC. Its translation is CASSAGGSLLEQYF.

V is TRBV25-1 and J is TRBJ2-7; D gene unclear. The length of the CDR3 is 11 residues. V shed 6 bases and J shed 5 bases, with 8 bases lying between them. Germline assignment: CDR1 MGHDK and CDR2 SYGVNS. In DNA, the CDR3 is TGTGCCAGCAGGGGCTGGGACGAGCAGTACTTC. This codes for CASRGWDEQYF.

The chain couples TRBV28 to TRBJ1-2; 7 nucleotides agree with TRBD1. The germline CDR1 and CDR2 sequences are MDHEN and SYDVKM. Unmatched junction bases numbered 5, after V lost 3 bases and J lost 4 bases. The CDR3 is 14 amino acids. This chain's CDR3 is CASSFTGDGYGYTF. The CDR3 region has the DNA TGTGCCAGCAGTTTTACAGGGGACGGCTATGGCTACACCTTC.

This rearrangement joins TRBV10-3 to TRBJ1-1; D remains unclear. Trimming left V 4 bases short and J 1 base short, with 7 bases between. Germline V CDR1 and CDR2: ENHRY, SYGVKD. The CDR3 consists of 13 residues. CDR3 coding DNA: TGTGCCATCAGTGCGGCGGCGAACACTGAAGCTTTCTTT. Translated: CAISAAANTEAFF.

This rearrangement joins TRBV27 to TRBJ2-5; maybe TRBD2 (6 bases). The CDR3 has 14 amino acids. CDR1 and CDR2 from the germline V gene are MNHEY and SMNVEV (reference sequence). V was shortened by 4 bases and J by 1 base, with 10 bases between the two germline ends. The CDR3 nucleotides are TGTGCCAGCAGTTCACTAGCATCCCAAGAGACCCAGTACTTC. Protein: CASSSLASQETQYF.

The rearrangement joins TRBV5-1 to TRBJ2-7, with a possible D match to TRBD1 (6 bases). In germline, CDR1 is SGHRS, CDR2 YFSETQ. Trimming took off 4 bases at V and 4 bases at J, with 15 bases between the two ends. This CDR3 spans 14 amino acids. Here the CDR3 DNA reads TGCGCCAGCAGCGCCAGGGGTTTAAAATACGAGCAGTACTTC. Protein: CASSARGLKYEQYF.

This clone was seen only a few times. V is TRBV5-6 and J is TRBJ1-2; 7 bases line up with TRBD1. The CDR3 contains 12 residues. Germline CDR1 reads SGHDT; CDR2 reads YYEEEE. Unmatched junction bases numbered 4, after V lost 3 bases and J lost 8 bases. The CDR3 region is CASSYRGRGYTF. In DNA, the CDR3 is TGTGCCAGCAGCTACAGGGGTCGCGGCTACACCTTC.

The rearrangement joins TRBV28 to TRBJ1-5, with 7 bases matching TRBD1. In germline, CDR1 is MDHEN, CDR2 SYDVKM. The CDR3 is made up of 14 amino acids. Trimming removed 6 bases from V and 7 bases from J; junction bases left unmatched: 9. CDR3 in amino acids: CASSLPGGSQPQHF. CDR3 sequence (DNA): TGTGCCAGCAGCTTACCAGGGGGTTCGCAGCCCCAGCATTTT.

The chain employs TRBV11-2 and TRBJ1-1, with a possible D match to TRBD1 (6 bases). Germline values: CDR1 SGHAT, CDR2 FQNNGV. Trimming stripped 2 bases from V and 2 bases from J, with 15 bases between. The CDR3 has 16 amino acids. The CDR3 loop reads CASSLPQGPSNTEAFF. CDR3 DNA sequence: TGTGCCAGCAGCTTACCCCAGGGGCCCTCCAACACTGAAGCTTTCTTT.

J is TRBJ2-1 and V is TRBV5-6; 10 bases are shared with TRBD2. V lost 6 bases, J lost 5 bases, and 20 bases stayed unmatched. This CDR3 comprises 19 residues. From germline, CDR1 is SGHDT and CDR2 YYEEEE. In DNA, the CDR3 is TGTGCCAGCACCCCGGAACCTCGGCTAGCGGGAGTCTGGGACAATGAGCAGTTCTTC. Translating it yields CASTPEPRLAGVWDNEQFF.

The rearrangement links TRBV5-6 to TRBJ1-2; unclear D gene. V lost 3 bases, J lost 4 bases, and 13 bases lay in between. CDR3 length: 14 residues. Germline-derived CDR1 and CDR2 are SGHDT and YYEEEE. CDR3 nucleotide sequence: TGTGCCAGCAGCTCGGAGGGCTGGAGCTATGGCTACACCTTC. Protein sequence: CASSSEGWSYGYTF.

The chain joins TRBV18 to TRBJ2-5; TRBD2 matches at 12 bases. The CDR3 is 17 amino acids. The germline V gene encodes CDR1 KGHSH and CDR2 LQKENI. The trim removed 3 bases at V and 0 bases at J, leaving 5 bases unmatched. CDR3 sequence reads: CASSPRGTSGYQETQYF. CDR3 in DNA: TGTGCCAGCTCACCCCGCGGGACTAGCGGGTACCAAGAGACCCAGTACTTC.

The V gene is TRBV14, the J gene TRBJ2-7; 10 bases match TRBD2. This CDR3 has 21 residues. J lost 3 bases, V lost 4 bases, and 24 bases had no gene match. The germline V gene encodes CDR1 SGHDN and CDR2 FVKESK. The CDR3 is CASSPRPWAGGGLAEFYEQYF. The CDR3 nucleotides read TGTGCCAGCAGCCCCCGACCCTGGGCGGGGGGTGGACTAGCGGAGTTCTACGAGCAGTACTTC.

The genes are TRBV23-1 and TRBJ1-4, with 9 bases that match TRBD1. TRBV23-1 is recorded as an ORF, its role being uncertain. The V segment lost 4 bases and the J segment 1 base; nucleotides outside the gene matches: 7. CDR3 length: 17 residues. Here the CDR3 DNA reads TGCGCCAGCAGTCTACGGACAGGGGTGAAAACTAATGAAAAACTGTTTTTT. Protein sequence: CASSLRTGVKTNEKLFF.

The chain combines TRBV7-9 with TRBJ2-1, with D perhaps TRBD2 (7 bases). CDR3 size: 15 residues. The V end was cut by 5 bases, the J end by 10 bases, with 21 bases between. In germline, CDR1 is SEHNR, CDR2 FQNEAQ (reference sequence). CDR3 loop: CASSRGGAILGEQFF. DNA for the CDR3: TGTGCCAGCAGCCGAGGGGGGGCTATTCTCGGCGAGCAGTTCTTC. Complete variable domain (other parts from reference TRBV7-9 and TRBJ2-1): DTGVSQNPRHKITKRGQNVTFRCDPISEHNRLYWYRQTLGQGPEFLTYFQNEAQLEKSRLLSDRFSAERPKGSFSTLEIQRTEQGDSAMYLCASSRGGAILGEQFFGPGTRLTVL.

CDR3 sequence (DNA): TGTGCCACCAGCTCAAAAAATGAAAAACTGTTTTTT. Translated, it gives CATSSKNEKLFF. The J gene is TRBJ1-4, the V gene TRBV15; D remains ambiguous. V lost 5 bases and J lost 5, with 6 bases in between. The CDR3 length is 12 residues. Germline CDR1 reads LNHNV; CDR2 reads YYDKDF (reference sequence).

The V call is TRBV28, the J call TRBJ2-1; D is possibly TRBD1 (6 bases). The CDR3 is 14 residues long. Germline lookup yields CDR1 MDHEN and CDR2 SYDVKM. The ends were cut back, 4 bases at V and 4 bases at J, with 11 bases in the middle. Here the CDR3 DNA reads TGTGCCAGCAGTTCTCGGGACACATACAATGAGCAGTTCTTC. Protein sequence: CASSSRDTYNEQFF.

This chain connects TRBV7-8 to TRBJ2-1, with D perhaps TRBD2 (6 bases). The CDR3 totals 15 residues. Looked up from germline, CDR1 is SGHVS and CDR2 is FQNEAQ. Trimming removed 5 bases from V and 5 bases from J, with 16 bases in between. CDR3 bases: TGTGCCAGCAGCCCCCGTGGGGGGTTCGACAATGAGCAGTTCTTC. Amino acids: CASSPRGGFDNEQFF.

CDR3 sequence reads: CASQGQRISTNEKLFF. Written as DNA, the CDR3 is TGCGCCAGCCAGGGACAGCGAATCTCAACTAATGAAAAACTGTTTTTT. V and J are TRBV5-1 and TRBJ1-4, with TRBD1 matching 7 bases. Trimming removed 7 bases from V and 0 bases from J; junction bases left unmatched: 9. CDR1 SGHRS and CDR2 YFSETQ come from the germline V gene. The CDR3 contains 16 residues.

The CDR3 protein is CASSNGPSGYKDTQYF. CDR3 DNA: TGTGCCAGCTCCAATGGTCCTAGCGGGTATAAAGATACGCAGTATTTT. The chain uses TRBV2 and TRBJ2-3, with 8 bases aligning to TRBD2. The V gene end was trimmed by 8 bases and the J gene end by 5 bases; junction bases not matched to a gene: 15. Germline V CDR1 and CDR2: SNHLY, FYNNEI. The CDR3 runs 16 residues.